The clone carrying this TCR beta chain was seen many times. With iRepertoire HTBI primers and Arm-PCR of CDR3 regions, TCR beta libraries were built. One entry per CDR3 protein results from TCRdb running MiXCR on the multiplex PCR reads. Altogether a few hundred thousand distinct CDR3 sequences are present, about a sixth being singletons, with the ten largest covering 20% to 25%. These data belong to a study of regulatory T cells in long-lasting Graves disease. CDR3 length: 15 residues. The V gene end was trimmed by 6 bases and the J gene end by 4 bases; junction bases not matched to a gene: 6. In germline, CDR1 is MNHNS, CDR2 SASEGT. Specified time point: newly diagnosed GD, antithyroid drugs for less than 3 months. Preparation of the TCR library used RNA extracted from PBMCs. The authors diagnosed Graves' disease using American Thyroid Association guidelines. These data were likewise used in another study, on T cells in Graves' hyperthyroidism and ophthalmopathy. That publication notes: Blood also showed most of the thyroid clonotypes that were expanded above 0.001.

The chain joins TRBV6-1 to TRBJ2-7; 13 bases agree with TRBD2. The source was peripheral blood mononuclear cells (PBMCs), collected at new diagnosis, from a patient treated with antithyroid drugs. The clonotype was recovered from a woman aged 18-29 years with Graves disease. CDR3 in amino acids: CASRATSGRPYEQYF. The CDR3 coding sequence is TGTGCCAGCAGGGCGACTAGCGGGAGGCCTTACGAGCAGTACTTC.